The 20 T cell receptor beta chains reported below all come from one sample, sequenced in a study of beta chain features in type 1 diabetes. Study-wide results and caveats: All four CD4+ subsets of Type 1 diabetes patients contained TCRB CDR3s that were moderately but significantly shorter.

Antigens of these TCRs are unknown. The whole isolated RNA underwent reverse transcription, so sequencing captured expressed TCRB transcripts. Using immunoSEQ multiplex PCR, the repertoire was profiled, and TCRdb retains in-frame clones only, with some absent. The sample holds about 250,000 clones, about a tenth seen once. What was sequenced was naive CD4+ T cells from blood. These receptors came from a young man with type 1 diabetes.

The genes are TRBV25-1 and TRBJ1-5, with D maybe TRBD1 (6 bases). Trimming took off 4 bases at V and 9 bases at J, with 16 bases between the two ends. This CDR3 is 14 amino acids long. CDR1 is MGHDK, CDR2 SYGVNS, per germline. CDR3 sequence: CASSATGHLGPQHF. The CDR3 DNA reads TGTGCCAGCAGTGCGACAGGACACCTGGGGCCCCAGCATTTT.

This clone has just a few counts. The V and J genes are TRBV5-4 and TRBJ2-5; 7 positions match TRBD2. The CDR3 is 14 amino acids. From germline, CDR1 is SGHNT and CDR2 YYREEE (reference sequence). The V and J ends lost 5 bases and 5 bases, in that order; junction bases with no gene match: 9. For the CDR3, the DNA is TGTGCCAGCAGTACGACTACCGGGGGGGAGACCCAGTACTTC. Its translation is CASSTTTGGETQYF.

The CDR3 DNA follows: TGTGCCAGCAACGAAGGGGCGTTCGGTACGCAGTATTTT. This translates into CASNEGAFGTQYF. The chain employs TRBV2 and TRBJ2-3; TRBD1 might be the D (5 bases). The V end lost 7 bases, the J end lost 8 bases, and 16 bases lay between the germline ends. This CDR3 has 13 residues. The germline CDR1 and CDR2 sequences are SNHLY and FYNNEI.

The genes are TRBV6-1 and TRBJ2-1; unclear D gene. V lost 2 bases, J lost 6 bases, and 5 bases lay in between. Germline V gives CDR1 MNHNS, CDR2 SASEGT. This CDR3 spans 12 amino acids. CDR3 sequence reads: CASSEFSNEQFF. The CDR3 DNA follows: TGTGCCAGCAGTGAATTCAGCAATGAGCAGTTCTTC.

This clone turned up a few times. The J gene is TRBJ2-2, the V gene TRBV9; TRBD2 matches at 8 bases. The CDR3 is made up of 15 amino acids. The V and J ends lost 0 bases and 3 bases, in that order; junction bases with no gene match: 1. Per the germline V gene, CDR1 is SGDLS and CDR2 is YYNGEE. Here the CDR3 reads CASSVGGGHTGELFF. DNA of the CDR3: TGTGCCAGCAGCGTAGGCGGGGGGCACACCGGGGAGCTGTTTTTT.

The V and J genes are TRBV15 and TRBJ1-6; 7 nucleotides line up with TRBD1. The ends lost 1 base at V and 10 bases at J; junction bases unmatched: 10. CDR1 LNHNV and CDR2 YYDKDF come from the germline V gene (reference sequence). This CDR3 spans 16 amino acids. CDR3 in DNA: TGTGCCACCAGCAGAGGGGACAGCGGAGGAGGATCACCCCTCCACTTT. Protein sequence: CATSRGDSGGGSPLHF.

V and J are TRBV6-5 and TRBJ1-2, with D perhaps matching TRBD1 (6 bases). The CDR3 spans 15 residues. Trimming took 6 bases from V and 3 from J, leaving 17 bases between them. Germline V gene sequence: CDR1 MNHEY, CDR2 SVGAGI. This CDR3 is CASSHDRLLHYGYTF. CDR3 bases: TGTGCCAGCAGCCACGACAGGCTGCTACACTATGGCTACACCTTC.

The CDR3 coding sequence is TGTGCCAGCAGTTTGCGACTAGGCATTCAGTACTTC. This gives the protein CASSLRLGIQYF. The chain is built from TRBV28 and TRBJ2-4; D might be TRBD2 (6 bases). Germline V lookup: CDR1 MDHEN, CDR2 SYDVKM. Between the trimmed V and J ends, which lost 3 bases and 9 bases, there was a span of 9 bases. This CDR3 is 12 amino acids long.

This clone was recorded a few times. The CDR3, as DNA: TGTGCCAGCAGCCACCCCGCGCGGGGGAGTGAGCAGTTCTTC. Translation gives CASSHPARGSEQFF. The chain uses TRBV4-2 and TRBJ2-1; 7 nucleotides match TRBD2. The V segment lost 3 bases and the J segment 9 bases; nucleotides outside the gene matches: 8. The CDR3 contains 14 residues. CDR1 and CDR2 from the germline V gene are LGHNA and YNFKEQ.

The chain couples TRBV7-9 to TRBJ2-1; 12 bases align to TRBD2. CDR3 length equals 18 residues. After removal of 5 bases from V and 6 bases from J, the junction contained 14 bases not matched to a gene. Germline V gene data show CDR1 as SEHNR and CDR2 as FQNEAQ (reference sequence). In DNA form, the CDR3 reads TGTGCCAGCAGCCGTTTAACTAGCGGGGGGCCCCCGCGCAATGAGCAGTTCTTC. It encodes CASSRLTSGGPPRNEQFF.

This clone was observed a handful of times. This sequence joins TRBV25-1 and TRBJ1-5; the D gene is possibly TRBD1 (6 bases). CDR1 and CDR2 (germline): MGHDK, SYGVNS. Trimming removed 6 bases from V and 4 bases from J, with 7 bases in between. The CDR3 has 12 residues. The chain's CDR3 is CASRTGNQPQHF. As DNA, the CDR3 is TGTGCCAGCAGGACAGGAAATCAGCCCCAGCATTTT.

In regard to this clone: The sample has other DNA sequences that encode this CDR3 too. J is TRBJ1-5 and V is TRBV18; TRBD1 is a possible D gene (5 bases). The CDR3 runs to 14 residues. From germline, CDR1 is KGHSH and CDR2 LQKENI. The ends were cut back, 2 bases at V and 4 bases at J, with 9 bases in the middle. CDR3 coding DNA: TGTGCCAGCTCACCAACGGGGGGTAATCAGCCCCAGCATTTT. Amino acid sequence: CASSPTGGNQPQHF.

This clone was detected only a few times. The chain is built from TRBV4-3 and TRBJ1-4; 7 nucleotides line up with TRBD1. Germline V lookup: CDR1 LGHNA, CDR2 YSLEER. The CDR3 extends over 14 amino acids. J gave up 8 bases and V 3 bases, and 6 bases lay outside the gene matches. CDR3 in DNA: TGCGCCAGCAGCCAGAACCCAGGGGGAGAAAAACTGTTTTTT. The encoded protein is CASSQNPGGEKLFF.

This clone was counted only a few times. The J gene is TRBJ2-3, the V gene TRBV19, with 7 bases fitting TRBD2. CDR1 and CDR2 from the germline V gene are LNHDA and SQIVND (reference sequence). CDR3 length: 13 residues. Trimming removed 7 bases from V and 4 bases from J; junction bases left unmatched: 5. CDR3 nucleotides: TGTGCCAGTAAGGGGAGGGTCGCAGATACGCAGTATTTT. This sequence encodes CASKGRVADTQYF. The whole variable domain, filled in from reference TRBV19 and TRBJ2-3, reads DGGITQSPKYLFRKEGQNVTLSCEQNLNHDAMYWYRQDPGQGLRLIYYSQIVNDFQKGDIAEGYSVSREKKESFPLTVTSAQKNPTAFYLCASKGRVADTQYFGPGTRLTVL.

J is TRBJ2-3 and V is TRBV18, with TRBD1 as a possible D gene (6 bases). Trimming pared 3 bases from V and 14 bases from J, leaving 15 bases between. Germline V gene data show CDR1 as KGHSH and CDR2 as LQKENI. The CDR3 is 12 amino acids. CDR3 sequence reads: CASSPQGRLPYF. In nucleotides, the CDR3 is TGTGCCAGCTCACCCCAGGGGCGACTTCCGTATTTT.

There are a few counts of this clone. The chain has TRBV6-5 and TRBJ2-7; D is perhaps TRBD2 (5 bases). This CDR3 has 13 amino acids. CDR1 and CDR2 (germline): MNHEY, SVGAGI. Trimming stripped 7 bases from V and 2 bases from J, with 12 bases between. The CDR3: CASKAAETYEQYF. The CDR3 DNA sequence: TGTGCCAGCAAGGCAGCGGAGACCTACGAGCAGTACTTC.

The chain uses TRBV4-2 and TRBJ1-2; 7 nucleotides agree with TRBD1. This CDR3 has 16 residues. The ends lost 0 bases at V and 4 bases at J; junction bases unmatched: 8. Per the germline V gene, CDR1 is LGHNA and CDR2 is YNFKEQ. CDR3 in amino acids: CASSQDFGKGAYGYTF. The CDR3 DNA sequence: TGTGCCAGCAGCCAAGATTTTGGCAAGGGGGCCTATGGCTACACCTTC.

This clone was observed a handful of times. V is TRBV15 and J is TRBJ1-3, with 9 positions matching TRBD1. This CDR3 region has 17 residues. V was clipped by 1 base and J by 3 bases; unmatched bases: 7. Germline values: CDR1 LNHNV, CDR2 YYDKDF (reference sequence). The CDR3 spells CATSRGQGQGGGNTIYF. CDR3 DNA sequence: TGTGCCACCAGCAGAGGCCAGGGACAGGGAGGTGGAAACACCATATATTTT.

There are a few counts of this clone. The CDR3: CASAGVRGTGELFF. Here the CDR3 DNA reads TGTGCCAGCGCGGGGGTCAGGGGCACCGGGGAGCTGTTTTTT. The chain carries TRBV28 and TRBJ2-2, with D tentatively TRBD2 (7 bases). Between the trimmed V and J ends, which lost 8 bases and 4 bases, there was a span of 14 bases. The CDR3 spans 14 residues. Germline CDR1 is MDHEN and CDR2 is SYDVKM.

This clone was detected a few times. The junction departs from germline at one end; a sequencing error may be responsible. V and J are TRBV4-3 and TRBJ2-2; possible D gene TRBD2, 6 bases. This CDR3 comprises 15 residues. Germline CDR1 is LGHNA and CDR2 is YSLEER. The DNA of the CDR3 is TGCGCCAGCAGCCAACGGGAGCCCCAGTACGGGAAGCTGTTTTTT. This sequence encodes CASSQREPQYGKLFF.